The 10 T cell receptor beta chains reported below all come from one sample, sequenced in a study of molecular identifiers for immune sequencing clone quantification. TCRdb fed the PCR reads into MiXCR, producing one record per CDR3 protein. This table holds some 88,000 distinct CDR3 sequences, approximately 22% found once. The sequenced sample consisted of naive CD8+ T cells from blood, with Jurkat cell RNA spiked in. Documented subset: FACS-sorted CD8+CD4-CCR7+CD45RA+ naive T cells. Receptor source: a human donor in good health. Some libraries in this study had Jurkat cell RNA spiked in.

This clonotype was detected only a few times. The rearrangement joins TRBV29-1 to TRBJ1-1; D call uncertain. The germline V gene encodes CDR1 SQVTM and CDR2 ANQGSEA. V lost 0 bases and J 1 base, leaving 6 bases between the germline ends. This CDR3 contains 13 residues. DNA for the CDR3: TGCAGCGTTGAAGATGGGGAGAACACTGAAGCTTTCTTT. Its translation is CSVEDGENTEAFF. Full variable domain (remainder filled in from reference TRBV29-1 and TRBJ1-1): SAVISQKPSRDICQRGTSLTIQCQVDSQVTMMFWYRQQPGQSLTLIATANQGSEATYESGFVIDKFPISRPNLTFSTLTVSNMSPEDSSIYLCSVEDGENTEAFFGQGTRLTVV.

Many counts were recorded for this clonotype. This rearrangement joins TRBV11-1 to TRBJ2-2; D may be TRBD1 or TRBD2 (5 bases each). Germline V gene lookup returns CDR1 SGHAT and CDR2 FQDESV (reference sequence). CDR3 length: 17 residues. V dropped 5 bases and J dropped 0 bases, with 16 bases sitting between them. The CDR3 DNA is TGTGCCAGCAGCACTAGATTTCAGGGCGCGAACACCGGGGAGCTGTTTTTT. Translation gives CASSTRFQGANTGELFF.

There are many counts of this clonotype. The V and J genes are TRBV12-3 or TRBV12-4 and TRBJ2-3; D ambiguous. The CDR3 length is 14 residues. V was trimmed by 5 bases and J by 2 bases, leaving 11 bases between them. The CDR3 sequence: CASSPVRATDTQYF. The CDR3 region has the DNA TGTGCCAGCAGTCCGGTTCGCGCCACAGATACGCAGTATTTT.

This clonotype was detected only a few times. This rearrangement joins TRBV11-2 to TRBJ1-1, with TRBD1 identical over 8 bases. The ends lost 5 bases at V and 1 base at J; junction bases unmatched: 9. The germline CDR1 and CDR2 sequences are SGHAT and FQNNGV. This CDR3 region has 16 residues. The CDR3 region is CASSPTLGQENTEAFF. In DNA form, the CDR3 reads TGTGCCAGCAGCCCAACCTTGGGACAGGAGAACACTGAAGCTTTCTTT.

The V call is TRBV19, the J call TRBJ2-7, with 10 nucleotides matching TRBD2. Germline loops: CDR1 LNHDA, CDR2 SQIVND (reference sequence). The length of the CDR3 is 16 residues. V was pared by 3 bases and J by 2 bases, with 7 bases of the junction left unmatched. The CDR3 sequence is CASSIVRTSGTYEQYF. In DNA form, the CDR3 reads TGTGCCAGTAGTATTGTCCGGACTAGCGGAACCTACGAGCAGTACTTC.

V is TRBV11-2 and J is TRBJ2-7; D may be TRBD2 (6 bases). The length of the CDR3 is 15 residues. Trimming stripped 5 bases from V and 2 bases from J, with 16 bases between. Germline V gene data show CDR1 as SGHAT and CDR2 as FQNNGV. The CDR3 region has the DNA TGTGCCAGCAGCCCCATCGCGGGGCAAGCCTACGAGCAGTACTTC. It is translated as CASSPIAGQAYEQYF. The complete variable domain, with remaining parts taken from reference TRBV11-2 and TRBJ2-7, reads EAGVAQSPRYKIIEKRQSVAFWCNPISGHATLYWYQQILGQGPKLLIQFQNNGVVDDSQLPKDRFSAERLKGVDSTLKIQPAKLEDSAVYLCASSPIAGQAYEQYFGPGTRLTVT.

Concerning this clonotype: A much larger clone is a single base away; this may be a read error. The genes are TRBV20-1 and TRBJ2-5; TRBD1 agrees at 12 bases. This CDR3 has 18 amino acids. Germline CDR1 reads DFQATT; CDR2 reads SNEGSKA (reference sequence). CDR3 residues: CSARDRRGQGALQEAQYF. The CDR3, as DNA: TGCAGTGCTAGAGATCGAAGGGGACAGGGGGCTTTGCAAGAGGCCCAGTACTTC.

This clonotype has a handful of counts. The rearrangement links TRBV9 to TRBJ2-7; 8 bases agree with TRBD2. This CDR3 has 15 residues. Trimming at V came to 2 bases and at J to 5 bases, leaving 9 bases not matched to a gene. Germline values: CDR1 SGDLS, CDR2 YYNGEE. The CDR3 sequence is CASSVTGTSGHEQYF. The CDR3 DNA reads as TGTGCCAGCAGCGTGACCGGGACTAGTGGCCACGAGCAGTACTTC.

The J gene is TRBJ1-2, the V gene TRBV12-3 or TRBV12-4; 9 bases are a match to TRBD1. The J segment lost 7 bases and the V segment lost 6 bases, leaving 12 bases of the junction unmatched. The CDR3 runs to 15 residues. The CDR3 protein is CASSPMMGQGFGYTF. In DNA, the CDR3 is TGTGCCAGCAGCCCTATGATGGGACAGGGTTTTGGCTACACCTTC.

About this clonotype: One base away lies a much larger clone, so this may be a sequencing read error. In nucleotides, the CDR3 is TGCAGCGTCCCCCGCAGCAGCTACAATGAGCAGTTCTTC. Encoded protein: CSVPRSSYNEQFF. This chain joins TRBV29-1 and TRBJ2-1; D not resolved. Trimming stripped 6 bases from V and 3 bases from J, with 12 bases between. CDR1 and CDR2 (germline): SQVTM, ANQGSEA. CDR3 length: 13 residues.